The 14 T cell receptor beta chains given below trace back to one sample, sequenced in a study of T cells in Graves' hyperthyroidism and ophthalmopathy. From RNA transcripts, TCR beta CDR3 regions were amplified. First-round RT-PCR with HTBI primers amplified the TCR CDR3 region. A single record per CDR3 protein comes from TCRdb applying MiXCR to the multiplex PCR reads. The table includes about 350,000 distinct CDR3 sequences, around 13% detected once. The sequencing input was blood. The source of these receptors is a woman aged 25-40 years with Graves' hyperthyroidism.

This clonotype was detected only a few times. The CDR3 is CASSSMTGFNEQFF. DNA of the CDR3: TGTGCCAGCAGTTCGATGACAGGGTTCAATGAGCAGTTCTTC. The genes are TRBV28 and TRBJ2-1; 7 nucleotides line up with TRBD1. V was pared by 4 bases and J by 6 bases, with 6 bases of the junction left unmatched. Germline V gives CDR1 MDHEN, CDR2 SYDVKM. The CDR3 is 14 amino acids. Full variable domain (missing parts from reference TRBV28 and TRBJ2-1): DVKVTQSSRYLVKRTGEKVFLECVQDMDHENMFWYRQDPGLGLRLIYFSYDVKMKEKGDIPEGYSVSREKKERFSLILESASTNQTSMYLCASSSMTGFNEQFFGPGTRLTVL.

This clonotype was detected ten times or more. The V call is TRBV2, the J call TRBJ2-7, with D possibly being TRBD2 (5 bases). The CDR3 sequence is 17 residues long. Germline CDR1 reads SNHLY; CDR2 reads FYNNEI. With 4 bases removed from V and 4 bases from J, the gap between germline ends came to 23 bases. The CDR3 sequence: CASSALPTLAILYEQYF. As DNA, the CDR3 is TGTGCCAGCAGTGCGTTACCCACCCTAGCCATCCTATACGAGCAGTACTTC.

At least ten counts were recorded for this clonotype. The chain carries TRBV11-2 and TRBJ2-3; no firm D call. CDR1 is SGHAT, CDR2 FQNNGV, per germline. Trimming removed 1 base at V and 0 bases at J, with 11 bases between. CDR3 size: 16 residues. CDR3 sequence: CASSLVETPSTDTQYF. The CDR3 DNA reads as TGTGCCAGCAGCTTAGTAGAAACCCCTAGCACAGATACGCAGTATTTT.

This clonotype was picked up a small number of times. The chain combines TRBV24-1 with TRBJ2-2; no clear D gene. The germline V and J ends were trimmed by 2 bases and 3 bases, with 9 bases remaining between them. CDR1 and CDR2 from the germline V gene are KGHDR and SFDVKD. This CDR3 is 15 amino acids long. CDR3 sequence: CATSDSVGYTGELFF. As DNA, the CDR3 is TGTGCCACCAGTGATTCGGTTGGTTACACCGGGGAGCTGTTTTTT.

This rearrangement joins TRBV29-1 to TRBJ1-1; the D is unclear. The germline gives CDR1 SQVTM, CDR2 ANQGSEA. The CDR3 runs to 11 residues. V was shortened by 4 bases and J by 6 bases, with 9 bases between the two germline ends. The CDR3 loop is CSVVRSSEAFF. The CDR3 nucleotides are TGCAGCGTTGTAAGGTCCTCTGAAGCTTTCTTT.

This clonotype was seen ten or more times. The chain joins TRBV11-2 to TRBJ2-1; D remains ambiguous. V was shortened by 4 bases and J by 0 bases, with 13 bases between the two germline ends. The germline gives CDR1 SGHAT, CDR2 FQNNGV. The CDR3 runs 16 residues. As DNA, the CDR3 is TGTGCCAGCAGCTGGGGAATTTCCAGCTCCTACAATGAGCAGTTCTTC. This codes for CASSWGISSSYNEQFF.

The chain couples TRBV19 to TRBJ2-2, with TRBD2 matching 11 bases. The CDR3 spans 14 residues. V lost 8 bases, J lost 1 base, and 0 bases stayed unmatched. CDR1 and CDR2 (germline): LNHDA, SQIVND (reference sequence). The CDR3 DNA sequence: TGTGCCAGTGGGACTAGCGGGAACACCGGGGAGCTGTTTTTT. Translated, it gives CASGTSGNTGELFF.

This clonotype was counted many times. The chain is built from TRBV28 and TRBJ2-5; D possibly uses TRBD1 or TRBD2 (6 bases each). The germline V gene encodes CDR1 MDHEN and CDR2 SYDVKM. This CDR3 contains 17 residues. Trimming removed 5 bases at V and 2 bases at J, with 21 bases between. The CDR3 spells CASSPRALGGLQETQYF. Written as DNA, the CDR3 is TGTGCCAGCAGTCCAAGGGCCCTAGGGGGACTTCAAGAGACCCAGTACTTC.

Comment on this clonotype: A read error is possible here, since a much larger clone lies one base away. The conserved closing phenylalanine or tryptophan is absent in this CDR3, likely reflecting a read error. V usage is TRBV11-2 and J usage is TRBJ2-7; TRBD2 matches at 9 bases. CDR1 is SGHAT and CDR2 is FQNNGV in the germline V gene. This CDR3 comprises 14 residues. Unmatched junction bases numbered 3, after V lost 4 bases and J lost 2 bases. The CDR3 coding sequence is TGTGCCAGCAGCTCTAGCGGGACCCCCTACGAGCAGTACCTC. It encodes CASSSSGTPYEQYL.

This clonotype was counted many times. V and J are TRBV28 and TRBJ1-3; D not certain. This CDR3 has 16 amino acids. V was cut by 4 bases and J by 7 bases, with 20 bases left in between. Germline lookup yields CDR1 MDHEN and CDR2 SYDVKM. CDR3 coding DNA: TGTGCCAGCAGTTCTCGGACGGCCAGCCGGAGTAACACCATATATTTT. Amino acids: CASSSRTASRSNTIYF.

The sample holds a few counts of this clonotype. V gene TRBV9 combines with J gene TRBJ1-5; no clear D. V gave up 1 base and J gave up 5 bases, with 7 bases separating them. From germline, CDR1 is SGDLS and CDR2 YYNGEE. This CDR3 comprises 13 residues. The CDR3 DNA sequence: TGTGCCAGCAGCGTACAAGGCGATCAGCCCCAGCATTTT. Translated: CASSVQGDQPQHF.

At least ten counts were recorded for this clonotype. The rearrangement joins TRBV7-8 to TRBJ1-1, with D unclear. Trimming stripped 2 bases from V and 10 bases from J, with 14 bases between. This CDR3 region has 13 residues. Germline V gene lookup returns CDR1 SGHVS and CDR2 FQNEAQ. CDR3 nucleotides: TGTGCCAGCAGCTTATCTGTCGACCTGGGAGCTTTCTTT. The encoded protein is CASSLSVDLGAFF.

The V and J genes are TRBV4-1 and TRBJ1-3, with 7 bases matching TRBD1. CDR1 is MGHRA and CDR2 is YSYEKL in the germline V gene. CDR3 length: 19 amino acids. J gave up 1 base and V 3 bases, and 15 bases lay outside the gene matches. CDR3 DNA: TGCGCCAGCAGCCATATGGGACAGAGAAGCTTTTTTTCTGGAAACACCATATATTTT. Amino acid sequence: CASSHMGQRSFFSGNTIYF.

This clonotype appeared a few times. The rearrangement joins TRBV28 to TRBJ1-5; 7 bases match TRBD1. There are 12 residues in the CDR3. Germline V gene data show CDR1 as MDHEN and CDR2 as SYDVKM. The CDR3 region has the DNA TGTGGGGACAGAAACAGCAATCAGCCCCAGCATTTT. Translation gives CGDRNSNQPQHF. The whole variable domain, filled in from reference TRBV28 and TRBJ1-5, reads DVKVTQSSRYLVKRTGEKVFLECVQDMDHENMFWYRQDPGLGLRLIYFSYDVKMKEKGDIPEGYSVSREKKERFSLILESASTNQTSMYLCGDRNSNQPQHFGDGTRLSIL.